This T cell receptor (beta chain) was identified in a study of CD8+CD57+ T cells in acquired aplastic anemia. Across the study: CD4+ and CD8+ cells, once sorted, gave DNA averaging around 3.4 ug. Among healthy donors, CD4+ cells averaged approximately 11 million reads.

Study results and limitations: Patients and controls had in common 25 to 35 CD8+ CDR3 sequences.

The CDR3 length is 12 residues. Trimming removed 0 bases from V and 8 bases from J, with 7 bases in between. The germline CDR1 and CDR2 sequences are SQVTM and ANQGSEA. Genomic DNA acted as the template from which TCR beta VDJ combination and CDR3 sequence profiling were carried out. MiXCR was run by TCRdb on the reads, yielding one entry per CDR3 protein. The sample yields tens of thousands of distinct CDR3 sequences, more than 40% seen once. The table lists this clonotype with a count of one. Its cognate antigen is unknown. The receptor was isolated from a human donor in good health, serving as a control. V is TRBV29-1 and J is TRBJ1-4; D remains ambiguous. Specimen: sorted CD4+, CD8+, or CD8+CD57+ T cells (not recorded which) from PBMCs. DNA of the CDR3: TGCAGCGTTGAAGATCTGGGAGAAAAACTGTTTTTT. This translates into CSVEDLGEKLFF.